These 32 T cell receptor beta chains originate from one sample sequenced in a study of blood T cell repertoires in COVID-19. Generated by immunoSEQ multiplex PCR, the TCRdb table keeps only in-frame clones and is missing some. The top ten clones hold about 4.9% of a sample with roughly 69,000 clones, around 90% of them seen once. Sequenced material: peripheral blood. Every receptor here comes from a man aged 50 to 60 with acute or convalescent COVID-19.

The rearrangement links TRBV11-3 to TRBJ1-6; TRBD1 aligns across 10 bases. The CDR3 is 14 amino acids. CDR1 and CDR2 from the germline V gene are SGHNT and YENEEA. With V trimmed by 7 bases and J by 6 bases, 3 bases remained unmatched. The CDR3 loop is CASNRDRGNSPLHF. The CDR3, as DNA: TGTGCCAGCAACCGGGACAGGGGTAATTCACCCCTCCACTTT.

The rearrangement uses TRBV21-1 and TRBJ2-1; the table's D call, TRBD2, was not checked against the DNA. TRBV21-1 constitutes a pseudogene. The CDR3 contains 19 residues. The CDR3 sequence is CASSSSGTSGCRAYNEQFF. In DNA, the CDR3 is TGTGCCAGCAGTTCCTCCGGGACTAGCGGCTGTAGAGCCTACAATGAGCAGTTCTTC.

The rearrangement links TRBV12-3 or TRBV12-4 to TRBJ1-4; D is unresolved. The CDR3 loop spans 11 amino acids. Between the trimmed V and J ends, which lost 4 bases and 8 bases, there was a span of 5 bases. Here the CDR3 DNA reads TGTGCCAGCAGTTCTCTAGAAAAACTGTTTTTT. It encodes CASSSLEKLFF.

The chain is built from TRBV11-2 and TRBJ2-5, with TRBD1 matching over 7 bases. The CDR3 runs 14 residues. The J segment lost 4 bases and the V segment lost 2 bases, leaving 4 bases of the junction unmatched. Germline-derived CDR1 and CDR2 are SGHAT and FQNNGV. This CDR3 is CASSLRGLGETQYF. DNA for the CDR3: TGTGCCAGCAGCTTAAGGGGGCTAGGAGAGACCCAGTACTTC.

The chain employs TRBV7-9 and TRBJ1-1, with D hard to call. This CDR3 contains 15 residues. V dropped 5 bases and J dropped 0 bases, with 13 bases sitting between them. In germline, CDR1 is SEHNR, CDR2 FQNEAQ (reference sequence). DNA of the CDR3: TGTGCCAGCAGCCAACTTAGCCTACTGAACACTGAAGCTTTCTTT. Its translation: CASSQLSLLNTEAFF.

The genes are TRBV11-2 and TRBJ2-1; D ambiguous. The CDR3 length is 12 residues. Trimming removed 4 bases at V and 7 bases at J, with 8 bases between. CDR1 is SGHAT and CDR2 is FQNNGV in the germline V gene. This CDR3 reads CASSSLRNEQFF. The CDR3 bases are TGTGCCAGCAGCTCGCTGAGGAATGAGCAGTTCTTC. The full variable domain, rest sourced from reference TRBV11-2 and TRBJ2-1, is EAGVAQSPRYKIIEKRQSVAFWCNPISGHATLYWYQQILGQGPKLLIQFQNNGVVDDSQLPKDRFSAERLKGVDSTLKIQPAKLEDSAVYLCASSSLRNEQFFGPGTRLTVL.

The chain employs TRBV9 and TRBJ2-1; D possibly corresponds to TRBD2 (6 bases). The CDR3 extends over 13 amino acids. Germline assignment: CDR1 SGDLS and CDR2 YYNGEE. V was cut by 0 bases and J by 8 bases, with 9 bases left in between. The CDR3 DNA sequence: TGTGCCAGCAGCGTAGCGGGAGCGGATGAGCAGTTCTTC. Its translation: CASSVAGADEQFF.

The chain has TRBV7-2 and TRBJ1-6; 7 bases align to TRBD1. Germline values: CDR1 SGHTA, CDR2 FQGNSA. The CDR3 contains 16 residues. Losses at the gene ends were 5 bases for V and 3 bases for J; bases not matched to a gene: 7. The CDR3: CASSQSGTVYNSPLHF. The CDR3 nucleotides read TGTGCCAGCAGCCAATCCGGGACAGTCTATAATTCACCCCTCCACTTT. The full variable domain, in which reference TRBV7-2 and TRBJ1-6 provide the parts outside the CDR3, is GAGVSQSPSNKVTEKGKDVELRCDPISGHTALYWYRQSLGQGLEFLIYFQGNSAPDKSGLPSDRFSAERTGGSVSTLTIQRTQQEDSAVYLCASSQSGTVYNSPLHFGNGTRLTVT.

The genes are TRBV5-5 and TRBJ1-6, with TRBD1 matching 7 bases. The CDR3 consists of 19 residues. CDR1 is SGHKS and CDR2 is YYEKEE in the germline V gene (reference sequence). V was pared by 4 bases and J by 0 bases, with 13 bases of the junction left unmatched. The CDR3 here is CASSGERQGPSSYNSPLHF. Written as DNA, the CDR3 is TGTGCCAGCAGCGGTGAACGACAGGGCCCAAGCTCCTATAATTCACCCCTCCACTTT.

The CDR3 sequence: CASSQERDSLREQYF. The CDR3 region has the DNA TGCGCCAGCAGCCAAGAGCGGGACAGTCTGCGTGAGCAGTACTTC. This chain joins TRBV4-3 and TRBJ2-7, with D tentatively TRBD1 (7 bases). Trimming removed 0 bases at V and 7 bases at J, with 16 bases between. The CDR3 totals 15 residues. Germline-derived CDR1 and CDR2 are LGHNA and YSLEER.

The chain joins TRBV18 to TRBJ1-1; a weak D match, TRBD1 (6 bases). Trimming shortened V by 3 bases and J by 8 bases, and 7 bases separated the two germline ends. This CDR3 is 11 amino acids long. Germline V gene sequence: CDR1 KGHSH, CDR2 LQKENI. For the CDR3, the DNA is TGTGCCAGCTCACCCGGGACAGAAGCTTTCTTT. Translated, it gives CASSPGTEAFF.

V and J are TRBV6-5 and TRBJ1-4; the D is unclear. Germline CDR1 and CDR2: MNHEY and SVGAGI. Deletions cut 4 bases from V and 7 bases from J, with 7 bases between. The CDR3 contains 12 residues. The CDR3 DNA reads TGTGCCAGCAGTTCGGGGTTTGAAAAACTGTTTTTT. Residues: CASSSGFEKLFF.

The V gene is TRBV3-1 (or the pseudogene TRBV3-2), the J gene TRBJ1-2, with D possibly being TRBD1 (6 bases). This CDR3 comprises 15 residues. V lost 0 bases and J 7 bases, leaving 15 bases between the germline ends. Looked up from germline, CDR1 is LGHDT and CDR2 is YNNKEL (reference sequence). The CDR3 DNA is TGTGCCAGCAGCCAAGAACCGGGGGGCCGAGGTGGCTACACCTTC. Amino acids: CASSQEPGGRGGYTF.

This rearrangement joins TRBV19 to TRBJ2-3; 10 nucleotides line up with TRBD2. Trimming at V came to 4 bases and at J to 2 bases, leaving 3 bases not matched to a gene. CDR3 length: 15 amino acids. The germline CDR1 and CDR2 sequences are LNHDA and SQIVND (reference sequence). CDR3 sequence (DNA): TGTGCCAGTAGTACACTAGCGGGGACCACAGATACGCAGTATTTT. Residues: CASSTLAGTTDTQYF.

This clone occurred once. The gene calls are TRBV3-1 (or the pseudogene TRBV3-2) and TRBJ2-3, with TRBD2 matching 12 bases. The CDR3 has 16 amino acids. The junction had 6 bases not matched to a gene; V was cut back by 4 bases and J by 4 bases. Per the germline V gene, CDR1 is LGHDT and CDR2 is YNNKEL (reference sequence). The CDR3 is CASSRSGLAGSDTQYF. CDR3 nucleotide sequence: TGTGCCAGCAGCCGGAGCGGACTAGCGGGATCAGATACGCAGTATTTT.

The rearrangement uses TRBV4-1 and TRBJ1-1; 8 nucleotides match TRBD1. Per germline, CDR1 MGHRA and CDR2 YSYEKL. Losses at the gene ends were 5 bases for V and 5 bases for J; bases not matched to a gene: 10. This CDR3 is built from 15 residues. The CDR3 DNA is TGCGCCAGCAGCTTTCAGGACAGGGAGGAGACTGAAGCTTTCTTT. It encodes CASSFQDREETEAFF.

This clone showed up just a few times. V is TRBV12-5 and J is TRBJ2-1; a weak D match, TRBD1 (7 bases). Germline CDR1 and CDR2: LGHNT and FRNRAP. V was trimmed by 7 bases and J by 7 bases, leaving 20 bases between them. The CDR3 contains 15 residues. The CDR3 spells CASVRTGGSQNEQFF. The CDR3 DNA sequence: TGTGCTAGTGTGAGGACAGGAGGGTCCCAAAATGAGCAGTTCTTC.

The rearrangement uses TRBV11-2 and TRBJ2-7; 13 bases line up with TRBD2. The CDR3 has 16 residues. Looked up from germline, CDR1 is SGHAT and CDR2 is FQNNGV. V lost 5 bases to trimming and J lost 3 bases; unmatched junction nucleotides: 7. DNA for the CDR3: TGTGCCAGCAGCATTCCGGGACTAGCGGGGAGCTACGAGCAGTACTTC. Translating gives CASSIPGLAGSYEQYF.

The V call is TRBV7-9, the J call TRBJ1-2; 9 bases line up with TRBD1. The V gene's germline CDR1 is SEHNR and CDR2 FQNEAQ (reference sequence). There are 16 residues in the CDR3. J lost 6 bases, V lost 0 bases, and 8 bases had no gene match. In DNA, the CDR3 is TGTGCCAGCAGCTTAGCTCCGGGACAGGGAGGGGATGGCTACACCTTC. It translates to CASSLAPGQGGDGYTF.

This rearrangement joins TRBV14 to TRBJ2-2; 7 positions match TRBD2. The V gene end was trimmed by 4 bases and the J gene end by 2 bases; junction bases not matched to a gene: 7. The length of the CDR3 is 16 residues. CDR1 is SGHDN and CDR2 is FVKESK in the germline V gene. This chain's CDR3 is CASSLTSVFNTGELFF. CDR3 nucleotides: TGTGCCAGCAGCCTTACTAGCGTCTTCAACACCGGGGAGCTGTTTTTT.

The V gene is TRBV7-9, the J gene TRBJ1-1, with a weak D call TRBD1 (5 bases). Germline V gene data show CDR1 as SEHNR and CDR2 as FQNEAQ (reference sequence). V lost 0 bases, J lost 5 bases, and 22 bases lay in between. The CDR3 loop spans 18 amino acids. CDR3 nucleotide sequence: TGTGCCAGCAGCTTAGCGCTAGTAAGGGCAGGGAATTTGACTGAAGCTTTCTTT. Residues: CASSLALVRAGNLTEAFF.

The chain combines TRBV6-5 with TRBJ1-2; weak D call: TRBD1 (6 bases). CDR1 MNHEY and CDR2 SVGAGI come from the germline V gene. The CDR3 is made up of 16 amino acids. V shed 0 bases and J shed 5 bases, with 16 bases lying between them. CDR3 residues: CASSYSGQWSTYGYTF. CDR3 DNA: TGTGCCAGCAGTTACTCTGGACAGTGGTCGACTTATGGCTACACCTTC.

This chain uses TRBV9 with TRBJ1-1; 7 nucleotides align to TRBD1. Germline V gene lookup returns CDR1 SGDLS and CDR2 YYNGEE. The CDR3 loop spans 15 amino acids. Germline trimming cut 4 bases from V and 2 bases from J; bases unmatched to any gene: 8. The CDR3 loop is CASSLTGTANTEAFF. The CDR3 DNA follows: TGTGCCAGCAGCCTTACCGGGACAGCCAACACTGAAGCTTTCTTT.

V usage is TRBV15 and J usage is TRBJ2-1, with 10 bases aligning to TRBD2. The V segment lost 0 bases and the J segment 3 bases; nucleotides outside the gene matches: 8. CDR1 is LNHNV and CDR2 is YYDKDF in the germline V gene (reference sequence). The CDR3 sequence is 18 residues long. DNA of the CDR3: TGTGCCACCAGCAGAGAAAGGTCCGGACTAGCGGTCTACAATGAGCAGTTCTTC. Protein product: CATSRERSGLAVYNEQFF.

This chain joins TRBV6-5 and TRBJ1-2; D is ambiguous. The germline CDR1 and CDR2 sequences are MNHEY and SVGAGI. The CDR3 consists of 14 residues. Trimming took off 2 bases at V and 2 bases at J, with 9 bases between the two ends. The CDR3 region is CASSYEVVNYGYTF. CDR3 nucleotide sequence: TGTGCCAGCAGTTACGAGGTAGTCAACTATGGCTACACCTTC.

This chain joins TRBV27 and TRBJ1-2; TRBD1 agrees at 7 bases. V gave up 6 bases and J gave up 4 bases; unmatched junction bases: 5. The germline V gene has CDR1 MNHEY and CDR2 SMNVEV (reference sequence). This CDR3 comprises 13 residues. The CDR3 bases are TGTGCCAGCAGCGTCCGGGACAGCTATGGCTACACCTTC. Translating gives CASSVRDSYGYTF.

The V call is TRBV5-6, the J call TRBJ2-7; 8 nucleotides align to TRBD1. Germline CDR1 SGHDT, CDR2 YYEEEE. Trimming at V came to 4 bases and at J to 6 bases, leaving 6 bases not matched to a gene. The CDR3 has 13 residues. The CDR3, as DNA: TGTGCCAGCAGCACTGGGACAGGCGGCGAGCAGTACTTC. Amino acids: CASSTGTGGEQYF.

The chain employs TRBV27 and TRBJ2-2; 7 bases align to TRBD2. The CDR3 has 16 amino acids. In germline, CDR1 is MNHEY, CDR2 SMNVEV (reference sequence). After removal of 6 bases from V and 0 bases from J, the junction contained 7 bases not matched to a gene. The CDR3 DNA is TGTGCCAGCAGGGATCTAGCGGCGACGAACACCGGGGAGCTGTTTTTT. Its protein product is CASRDLAATNTGELFF.

The chain is built from TRBV6-4 and TRBJ1-1; D may be TRBD1 (5 bases). From germline, CDR1 is MRHNA and CDR2 SNTAGT. CDR3 length: 14 amino acids. Trimming cost V 9 bases and J 0 bases, with 14 bases left between them. The CDR3 sequence is CARLTGGLNTEAFF. CDR3 bases: TGTGCCAGACTTACCGGGGGGTTGAACACTGAAGCTTTCTTT.

The CDR3: CASSLAQPNYGYTF. The CDR3 coding sequence is TGTGCCAGCAGCTTAGCACAGCCGAACTATGGCTACACCTTC. This chain uses TRBV7-8 with TRBJ1-2, with no clear D. CDR3 length equals 14 residues. Germline-derived CDR1 and CDR2 are SGHVS and FQNEAQ. The V gene lost 0 bases and the J gene lost 2 bases, with 7 bases spanning the gap.

The rearrangement links TRBV10-3 to TRBJ2-7; no definite D call. From germline, CDR1 is ENHRY and CDR2 SYGVKD. The CDR3 consists of 12 residues. The V end was cut by 11 bases, the J end by 0 bases, with 11 bases between. The CDR3 DNA is TGTGCCGCCGGTACTGGCTCCTACGAGCAGTACTTC. The encoded protein is CAAGTGSYEQYF.

The V call is TRBV6-5, the J call TRBJ1-1; tentatively, D is TRBD1 (6 bases). CDR1 and CDR2 from the germline V gene are MNHEY and SVGAGI. The germline V and J ends were trimmed by 5 bases and 0 bases, with 13 bases remaining between them. The CDR3 extends over 15 amino acids. The DNA of the CDR3 is TGTGCCAGCAGTCCGGACAGCCTCATGAACACTGAAGCTTTCTTT. Encoded protein: CASSPDSLMNTEAFF.